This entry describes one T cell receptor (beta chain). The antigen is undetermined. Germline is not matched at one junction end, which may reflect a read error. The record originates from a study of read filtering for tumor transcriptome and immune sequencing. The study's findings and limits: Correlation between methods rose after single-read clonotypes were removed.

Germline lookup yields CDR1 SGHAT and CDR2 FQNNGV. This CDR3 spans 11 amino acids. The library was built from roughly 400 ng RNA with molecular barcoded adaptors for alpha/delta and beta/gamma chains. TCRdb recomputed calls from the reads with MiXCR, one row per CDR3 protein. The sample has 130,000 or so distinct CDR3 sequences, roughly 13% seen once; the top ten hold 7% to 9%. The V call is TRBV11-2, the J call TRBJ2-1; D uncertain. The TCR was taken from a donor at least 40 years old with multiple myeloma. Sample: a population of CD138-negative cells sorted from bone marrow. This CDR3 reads CTSSLGNEQFF. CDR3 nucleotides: TGTACCAGCAGCTTAGGGAATGAGCAGTTCTTC.